Shown below are 14 T cell receptor beta chains from a single sample sequenced in a study of cytomegalovirus exposure and HLA in healthy donors. 13 Jbeta primers and 60 Vbeta primers were used for the PCR. Profiling relied on immunoSEQ multiplex PCR, and the TCRdb table lists in-frame clones only, not all of them. The data contain 160,000 or so clones, roughly 80% of them singletons. Sequenced material: PBMCs. The source is a man aged 40-49 years in good health and CMV-seronegative.

The genes are TRBV5-6 and TRBJ1-1; 10 bases are a match to TRBD1. In germline, CDR1 is SGHDT, CDR2 YYEEEE. The CDR3 is made up of 14 amino acids. V lost 4 bases and J lost 8; bases outside the gene matches: 8. In nucleotides, the CDR3 is TGTGCCAGCAGCCCAATTCTGACAGGGGGCGAAGCTTTCTTT. Translated: CASSPILTGGEAFF.

This clone appeared a few times. This chain uses TRBV18 with TRBJ2-3; the match to TRBD2 covers 12 bases. This CDR3 has 15 amino acids. The V gene end was trimmed by 8 bases and the J gene end by 3 bases; junction bases not matched to a gene: 6. Per the germline V gene, CDR1 is KGHSH and CDR2 is LQKENI. CDR3 sequence: CASVTSGGGTDTQYF. The CDR3 DNA reads as TGTGCCAGCGTGACTAGCGGGGGAGGGACAGATACGCAGTATTTT.

The V gene is TRBV6-5, the J gene TRBJ2-5; D is possibly TRBD2 (6 bases). CDR1 is MNHEY, CDR2 SVGAGI, per germline. The ends were cut back, 3 bases at V and 5 bases at J, with 13 bases in the middle. This CDR3 region has 14 residues. The CDR3 protein is CASSYREMRETQYF. CDR3 nucleotides: TGTGCCAGCAGTTATCGGGAGATGAGGGAGACCCAGTACTTC.

This clone has a handful of counts. The chain joins TRBV19 to TRBJ1-5, with D perhaps TRBD1 (6 bases). Germline V gives CDR1 LNHDA, CDR2 SQIVND (reference sequence). Trimming pared 10 bases from V and 3 bases from J, leaving 13 bases between. The CDR3 is 13 amino acids. CDR3 residues: CATNQGFNQPQHF. Here the CDR3 DNA reads TGTGCCACAAACCAGGGGTTCAATCAGCCCCAGCATTTT.

The rearrangement joins TRBV4-1 to TRBJ2-3, with D maybe TRBD1 (5 bases). This CDR3 has 18 residues. Per germline, CDR1 MGHRA and CDR2 YSYEKL. Trimming left V 2 bases short and J 2 bases short, with 20 bases between. Here the CDR3 reads CASSQSVGSKGITDTQYF. The CDR3 nucleotides are TGCGCCAGCAGCCAATCTGTTGGATCAAAGGGGATCACAGATACGCAGTATTTT.

This sequence joins TRBV7-9 and TRBJ2-5; 7 bases line up with TRBD1. The J segment lost 4 bases and the V segment lost 3 bases, leaving 5 bases of the junction unmatched. The CDR3 is 14 residues long. Germline V gives CDR1 SEHNR, CDR2 FQNEAQ (reference sequence). The CDR3 nucleotides read TGTGCCAGCAGCTTTGACAGGGTAGGAGAGACCCAGTACTTC. Amino acids: CASSFDRVGETQYF.

The rearrangement uses TRBV10-3 and TRBJ1-5; TRBD1 might be the D (6 bases). The CDR3 loop spans 15 amino acids. CDR1 and CDR2 (germline): ENHRY, SYGVKD. Deletions cut 0 bases from V and 6 bases from J, with 12 bases between. CDR3: CAISESMGGGQPQHF. The CDR3 region has the DNA TGTGCCATCAGTGAGTCGATGGGAGGGGGTCAGCCCCAGCATTTT.

This clone was picked up a small number of times. This rearrangement joins TRBV4-2 to TRBJ1-5; TRBD1 aligns across 9 bases. The germline V gene encodes CDR1 LGHNA and CDR2 YNFKEQ. Trimming at V came to 0 bases and at J to 5 bases, leaving 5 bases not matched to a gene. This CDR3 has 16 amino acids. The CDR3: CASSQDEGQGHQPQHF. The DNA of the CDR3 is TGTGCCAGCAGCCAAGATGAGGGACAGGGCCATCAGCCCCAGCATTTT.

This clone was seen just once. The chain employs TRBV7-6 and TRBJ1-1, with a weak D call TRBD1 (5 bases). The CDR3 totals 12 residues. With 6 bases removed from V and 8 bases from J, the gap between germline ends came to 13 bases. Germline lookup yields CDR1 SGHVS and CDR2 FNYEAQ. CDR3 loop: CASRSRTGEAFF. The CDR3 nucleotides are TGTGCCAGCAGGTCGCGAACAGGCGAAGCTTTCTTT.

The V and J genes are TRBV7-9 and TRBJ2-5; 8 bases align to TRBD1. The end of the DNA is better explained by TRBJ2-7, so the J call may be wrong. The CDR3 is 15 residues long. In germline, CDR1 is SEHNR, CDR2 FQNEAQ (reference sequence). The CDR3 spells CASSLGRTGPPEQYF. For the CDR3, the DNA is TGTGCCAGCAGCTTAGGAAGGACAGGGCCTCCCGAGCAGTACTTC.

This clone was counted between two and nine times. The chain links TRBV2 to TRBJ1-2, with 9 bases aligning to TRBD1. The ends lost 6 bases at V and 4 bases at J; junction bases unmatched: 3. Germline CDR1 SNHLY, CDR2 FYNNEI. The CDR3 loop spans 13 amino acids. The CDR3 is CASRDRGGYGYTF. The CDR3 nucleotides are TGTGCCAGCAGGGACAGGGGCGGCTATGGCTACACCTTC.

This clone has more than one count but fewer than ten. The chain links TRBV28 to TRBJ2-1, with TRBD2 as a possible D gene (7 bases). Trimming cost V 2 bases and J 5 bases, with 13 bases left between them. CDR1 is MDHEN, CDR2 SYDVKM, per germline. CDR3 length equals 15 residues. In nucleotides, the CDR3 is TGTGCCAGCAGTTTAGGGGGGGGGCGAGACAATGAGCAGTTCTTC. Protein product: CASSLGGGRDNEQFF.

This clone was seen only once. V is TRBV19 and J is TRBJ1-4, with 9 bases fitting TRBD1. V was pared by 8 bases and J by 11 bases, with 12 bases of the junction left unmatched. Germline V CDR1 and CDR2: LNHDA, SQIVND (reference sequence). This CDR3 has 14 residues. The CDR3 DNA sequence: TGTGCCAGTGGGGCGTCCGGGACAGGGAAGAAACTGTTTTTT. Translated, it gives CASGASGTGKKLFF. The whole variable domain, remainder taken from reference TRBV19 and TRBJ1-4, is DGGITQSPKYLFRKEGQNVTLSCEQNLNHDAMYWYRQDPGQGLRLIYYSQIVNDFQKGDIAEGYSVSREKKESFPLTVTSAQKNPTAFYLCASGASGTGKKLFFGSGTQLSVL.

V and J are TRBV5-1 and TRBJ1-2, with 11 bases fitting TRBD1. Germline lookup yields CDR1 SGHRS and CDR2 YFSETQ. The CDR3 loop spans 15 amino acids. With 2 bases clipped from V and 10 bases from J, the junction kept 10 bases outside the gene matches. The CDR3 DNA follows: TGCGCCAGCAGCTTTCCCCGGACAGGGGGCGGAGTCTACACCTTC. As protein: CASSFPRTGGGVYTF.